Each of the 28 T cell receptor beta chains below was sequenced from the same sample in a study of blood T cell repertoires in COVID-19. Profiled with immunoSEQ multiplex PCR; TCRdb holds only in-frame clones, not every one. Seen here are some 370,000 clones, 87% observed once, and the top ten hold more than 9%. The sample consisted of peripheral blood. All receptors derive from a woman in her twenties or thirties with COVID-19, enrolled during active disease.

J is TRBJ2-5 and V is TRBV27; D perhaps matches TRBD1 (6 bases). The CDR3 is made up of 13 amino acids. V lost 6 bases, J lost 1 base, and 9 bases lay in between. In germline, CDR1 is MNHEY, CDR2 SMNVEV (reference sequence). The chain's CDR3 is CASRRTAQETQYF. The CDR3 DNA follows: TGTGCCAGCAGGCGGACAGCCCAAGAGACCCAGTACTTC.

The rearrangement links TRBV6-5 to TRBJ2-3, with 13 bases identical to TRBD2. V dropped 5 bases and J dropped 6; count of bases not matched to a gene: 5. CDR1 is MNHEY, CDR2 SVGAGI, per germline. This CDR3 has 15 amino acids. This CDR3 reads CASSRGTSGADTQYF. The CDR3 region has the DNA TGTGCCAGCAGTCGTGGGACTAGCGGGGCGGATACGCAGTATTTT.

This chain uses TRBV7-3 with TRBJ2-5, with 9 nucleotides matching TRBD1. V was clipped by 1 base and J by 4 bases; unmatched bases: 4. The germline gives CDR1 SGHTA, CDR2 FQGTGA. CDR3 length equals 15 residues. The DNA of the CDR3 is TGTGCCAGCAGCTTAATGGGACAGGGCGGAGAGACCCAGTACTTC. As protein: CASSLMGQGGETQYF.

This clone was observed a single time. The chain couples TRBV5-1 to TRBJ2-7; 8 nucleotides match TRBD2. Germline V lookup: CDR1 SGHRS, CDR2 YFSETQ. Germline trimming cut 4 bases from V and 2 bases from J; bases unmatched to any gene: 8. There are 15 residues in the CDR3. The CDR3 loop reads CASSASGRGTYEQYF. Written as DNA, the CDR3 is TGCGCCAGCAGCGCGAGCGGGAGAGGCACCTACGAGCAGTACTTC.

The J gene is TRBJ1-4, the V gene TRBV9, with a possible D match to TRBD1 (6 bases). Germline CDR1 SGDLS, CDR2 YYNGEE. The CDR3 has 15 residues. Trimming shortened V by 3 bases and J by 3 bases, and 12 bases separated the two germline ends. The CDR3 coding sequence is TGTGCCAGCAGCGCGGGGGGGGCATCTAATGAAAAACTGTTTTTT. Translation: CASSAGGASNEKLFF.

The V call is TRBV7-2, the J call TRBJ2-7; 10 bases are shared with TRBD1. The CDR3 is 16 amino acids. With V trimmed by 4 bases and J by 5 bases, 11 bases remained unmatched. Germline CDR1 SGHTA, CDR2 FQGNSA. CDR3 in amino acids: CASSWGVGTGVDEQYF. The DNA of the CDR3 is TGTGCCAGCAGCTGGGGGGTCGGGACAGGGGTTGACGAGCAGTACTTC.

V usage is TRBV5-1 and J usage is TRBJ2-2; 8 nucleotides line up with TRBD1. This CDR3 is built from 15 residues. Trimming removed 1 base from V and 2 bases from J; junction bases left unmatched: 1. Germline assignment: CDR1 SGHRS and CDR2 YFSETQ. CDR3 protein: CASSLTGGNTGELFF. In nucleotides, the CDR3 is TGCGCCAGCAGCTTGACAGGGGGTAACACCGGGGAGCTGTTTTTT.

The rearrangement joins TRBV18 to TRBJ2-1; no reliable D call. The V and J ends lost 4 bases and 0 bases respectively, with 10 bases between them. This CDR3 has 15 residues. Germline CDR1 KGHSH, CDR2 LQKENI. The CDR3 sequence: CASSQTMSSYNEQFF. The CDR3 DNA follows: TGTGCCAGCTCACAGACAATGAGCTCCTACAATGAGCAGTTCTTC.

The chain employs TRBV5-8 and TRBJ2-1, with 8 bases that match TRBD2. Germline assignment: CDR1 SGHTS and CDR2 YDEGEE. The V and J ends lost 3 bases and 2 bases, in that order; junction bases with no gene match: 10. The CDR3 is made up of 17 amino acids. CDR3 coding DNA: TGTGCCAGCAGCTCGGCAAGCGGGAGTAGCCCCTACAATGAGCAGTTCTTC. Translating gives CASSSASGSSPYNEQFF.

In the case of this clone: Distinct nucleotide sequences in the sample also encode this CDR3. This chain joins TRBV6-6 and TRBJ2-5; D is possibly TRBD1 (5 bases). V was cut by 2 bases and J by 5 bases, with 6 bases left in between. The CDR3 extends over 12 amino acids. CDR1 and CDR2 (germline): MNHNY, SVGAGI (reference sequence). CDR3 in amino acids: CASSYRGETQYF. The CDR3 region has the DNA TGTGCCAGCAGTTACAGGGGTGAGACCCAGTACTTC.

V gene TRBV7-2 combines with J gene TRBJ2-1; possibly TRBD2 for D (9 bases). From germline, CDR1 is SGHTA and CDR2 FQGNSA. CDR3 length: 18 residues. Trimming removed 5 bases at V and 3 bases at J, with 23 bases between. In DNA form, the CDR3 reads TGTGCCAGCAGCCTCCGGACAGGGAGACTAGCGGACTACAATGAGCAGTTCTTC. It yields the protein CASSLRTGRLADYNEQFF.

This clone was recorded once. The chain joins TRBV19 to TRBJ2-3; the match to TRBD2 covers 9 bases. V gave up 6 bases and J gave up 3 bases; unmatched junction bases: 10. The CDR3 loop spans 16 amino acids. Germline V CDR1 and CDR2: LNHDA, SQIVND (reference sequence). The CDR3 sequence is CASSPGTSGWTDTQYF. CDR3 bases: TGTGCCAGTAGCCCCGGCACTAGCGGGTGGACAGATACGCAGTATTTT.

V is TRBV7-9 and J is TRBJ2-2, with 13 bases fitting TRBD2. The CDR3 is 18 amino acids. Germline CDR1 SEHNR, CDR2 FQNEAQ (reference sequence). Unmatched junction bases numbered 9, after V lost 5 bases and J lost 3 bases. CDR3 sequence reads: CASSTRTSGSMDTGELFF. As DNA, the CDR3 is TGTGCCAGCAGCACCCGGACTAGCGGGAGCATGGACACCGGGGAGCTGTTTTTT. Full variable domain (missing parts from reference TRBV7-9 and TRBJ2-2): DTGVSQNPRHKITKRGQNVTFRCDPISEHNRLYWYRQTLGQGPEFLTYFQNEAQLEKSRLLSDRFSAERPKGSFSTLEIQRTEQGDSAMYLCASSTRTSGSMDTGELFFGEGSRLTVL.

The rearrangement links TRBV5-4 to TRBJ2-7; 14 nucleotides match TRBD2. Per germline, CDR1 SGHNT and CDR2 YYREEE (reference sequence). The J segment lost 9 bases and the V segment lost 4 bases, leaving 9 bases of the junction unmatched. The CDR3 covers 15 residues. CDR3 loop: CASSPSGLAGVRQYF. CDR3 sequence (DNA): TGTGCCAGCAGCCCATCGGGACTAGCGGGAGTCCGGCAGTACTTC. The whole variable domain, filled in from reference TRBV5-4 and TRBJ2-7, reads ETGVTQSPTHLIKTRGQQVTLRCSSQSGHNTVSWYQQALGQGPQFIFQYYREEENGRGNFPPRFSGLQFPNYSSELNVNALELDDSALYLCASSPSGLAGVRQYFGPGTRLTVT.

In DNA, the CDR3 is TGTGCCAGCAGCTTACAGGGGACTATGAGACATGAGCAGTTCTTC. Its translation is CASSLQGTMRHEQFF. V usage is TRBV7-9 and J usage is TRBJ2-1; the D gene is possibly TRBD2 (7 bases). The CDR3 consists of 15 residues. Trimming took 2 bases from V and 8 from J, leaving 16 bases between them. Germline assignment: CDR1 SEHNR and CDR2 FQNEAQ (reference sequence).

The chain joins TRBV6-6 to TRBJ2-7, with 7 bases that match TRBD1. Trimming at V came to 5 bases and at J to 1 base, leaving 5 bases not matched to a gene. The CDR3 is 14 residues long. The germline gives CDR1 MNHNY, CDR2 SVGAGI (reference sequence). CDR3: CASSRATGSYEQYF. CDR3 in DNA: TGTGCCAGCAGTCGCGCGACAGGGTCCTACGAGCAGTACTTC.

The V call is TRBV28, the J call TRBJ1-4; 12 nucleotides align to TRBD1. Germline CDR1 and CDR2: MDHEN and SYDVKM. The CDR3 has 14 amino acids. V gave up 7 bases and J gave up 10 bases; unmatched junction bases: 7. CDR3 nucleotide sequence: TGTGCCAGCACCCCCGGGACAGGGGGCAGAAAACTGTTTTTT. Protein: CASTPGTGGRKLFF.

The chain joins TRBV30 to TRBJ2-1, with 9 nucleotides matching TRBD2. Germline CDR1 GTSNPN, CDR2 SVGIG (reference sequence). The V gene end was trimmed by 2 bases and the J gene end by 3 bases; junction bases not matched to a gene: 5. This CDR3 region has 15 residues. Here the CDR3 DNA reads TGTGCCTGGAGTACCCATAGCGGGAGCTACAATGAGCAGTTCTTC. It translates to CAWSTHSGSYNEQFF.

The CDR3 region has the DNA TGTGCCACCAGCAGAGTAACCAGGGTGAACACTGAAGCTTTCTTT. Its protein product is CATSRVTRVNTEAFF. The genes are TRBV15 and TRBJ1-1, with a possible D match to TRBD1 (5 bases). Germline V gene lookup returns CDR1 LNHNV and CDR2 YYDKDF (reference sequence). V was trimmed by 1 base and J by 0 bases, leaving 9 bases between them. CDR3 length: 15 residues.

The CDR3 bases are TGCAGTGCTAGTAAGGGGACAGGGAGCTACGAGCAGTACTTC. Its protein product is CSASKGTGSYEQYF. The rearrangement links TRBV20-1 to TRBJ2-7, with 9 bases aligning to TRBD1. Trimming took 3 bases from V and 3 from J; bases not matched to a gene: 6. Germline lookup yields CDR1 DFQATT and CDR2 SNEGSKA (reference sequence). This CDR3 region has 14 residues.

The CDR3 DNA reads TGTGCCTGGAGTTGGACTAGCGGGAGCTACGAGCAGTACTTC. Translated, it gives CAWSWTSGSYEQYF. The V gene is TRBV30, the J gene TRBJ2-7, with 13 bases matching TRBD2. CDR3 length: 14 residues. The V gene end was trimmed by 2 bases and the J gene end by 3 bases; junction bases not matched to a gene: 1. Germline V gene lookup returns CDR1 GTSNPN and CDR2 SVGIG (reference sequence).

This clone was seen a few times. The rearrangement uses TRBV7-9 and TRBJ1-1; 10 bases line up with TRBD1. Germline-derived CDR1 and CDR2 are SEHNR and FQNEAQ (reference sequence). This CDR3 has 14 residues. After removal of 5 bases from V and 3 bases from J, the junction contained 3 bases not matched to a gene. CDR3 amino acids: CASSMDRGYTEAFF. CDR3 nucleotide sequence: TGTGCCAGCAGCATGGACAGGGGGTACACTGAAGCTTTCTTT.

The chain couples TRBV30 to TRBJ2-2; 9 bases fit TRBD2. The germline gives CDR1 GTSNPN, CDR2 SVGIG (reference sequence). With V trimmed by 0 bases and J by 7 bases, 9 bases remained unmatched. The CDR3 covers 16 residues. The CDR3: CAWSVRSGGSGGELFF. In DNA, the CDR3 is TGTGCCTGGAGTGTACGTAGCGGGGGTAGCGGCGGGGAGCTGTTTTTT.

This chain joins TRBV3-1 (or the pseudogene TRBV3-2) and TRBJ2-2; the D is unclear. V lost 6 bases to trimming and J lost 0 bases, with 8 bases between them. Germline lookup yields CDR1 LGHDT and CDR2 YNNKEL (reference sequence). This CDR3 contains 14 residues. The CDR3 nucleotides read TGTGCCAGCAGTGCTATCGCGAACACCGGGGAGCTGTTTTTT. This encodes CASSAIANTGELFF.

V is TRBV19 and J is TRBJ1-1; weak D call: TRBD1 (5 bases). CDR1 and CDR2 (germline): LNHDA, SQIVND (reference sequence). With 6 bases removed from V and 0 bases from J, the gap between germline ends came to 11 bases. This CDR3 spans 14 amino acids. CDR3 sequence: CASRLGGMNTEAFF. CDR3 DNA: TGTGCCAGTAGGTTGGGGGGGATGAACACTGAAGCTTTCTTT.

The CDR3, as DNA: TGTGCCATCAGCCACAGTAGCTCCTACGAGCAGTACTTC. Its translation is CAISHSSSYEQYF. The chain carries TRBV10-3 and TRBJ2-7; D is unclear. V shed 6 bases and J shed 0 bases, with 9 bases lying between them. The CDR3 has 13 amino acids. Germline V gives CDR1 ENHRY, CDR2 SYGVKD.

V and J are TRBV7-2 and TRBJ1-2, with D tentatively TRBD1 (6 bases). The CDR3 covers 13 residues. Trimming removed 5 bases from V and 1 base from J, with 8 bases in between. CDR1 is SGHTA, CDR2 FQGNSA, per germline. CDR3 in amino acids: CASSPQGNYGYTF. The CDR3 region has the DNA TGTGCCAGCAGCCCACAGGGTAACTATGGCTACACCTTC.

The chain employs TRBV28 and TRBJ1-5, with D possibly being TRBD1 (6 bases). The V gene lost 7 bases and the J gene lost 3 bases, with 13 bases spanning the gap. The germline CDR1 and CDR2 sequences are MDHEN and SYDVKM. The length of the CDR3 is 14 residues. The CDR3 DNA reads TGTGCCAGCACCCCAGCAGGGGTCAATCAGCCCCAGCATTTT. It is translated as CASTPAGVNQPQHF.